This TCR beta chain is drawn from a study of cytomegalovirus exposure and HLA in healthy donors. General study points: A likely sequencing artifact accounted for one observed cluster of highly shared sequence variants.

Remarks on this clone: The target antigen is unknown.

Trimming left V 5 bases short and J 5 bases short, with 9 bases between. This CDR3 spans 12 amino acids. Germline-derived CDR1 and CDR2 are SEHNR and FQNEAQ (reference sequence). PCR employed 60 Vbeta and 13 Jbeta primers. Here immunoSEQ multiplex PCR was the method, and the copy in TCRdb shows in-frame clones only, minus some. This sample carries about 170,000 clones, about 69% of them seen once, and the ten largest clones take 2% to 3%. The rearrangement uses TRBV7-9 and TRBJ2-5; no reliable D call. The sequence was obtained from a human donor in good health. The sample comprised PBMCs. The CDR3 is CASSQWAETQYF. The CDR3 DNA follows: TGTGCCAGCAGCCAATGGGCTGAGACCCAGTACTTC.